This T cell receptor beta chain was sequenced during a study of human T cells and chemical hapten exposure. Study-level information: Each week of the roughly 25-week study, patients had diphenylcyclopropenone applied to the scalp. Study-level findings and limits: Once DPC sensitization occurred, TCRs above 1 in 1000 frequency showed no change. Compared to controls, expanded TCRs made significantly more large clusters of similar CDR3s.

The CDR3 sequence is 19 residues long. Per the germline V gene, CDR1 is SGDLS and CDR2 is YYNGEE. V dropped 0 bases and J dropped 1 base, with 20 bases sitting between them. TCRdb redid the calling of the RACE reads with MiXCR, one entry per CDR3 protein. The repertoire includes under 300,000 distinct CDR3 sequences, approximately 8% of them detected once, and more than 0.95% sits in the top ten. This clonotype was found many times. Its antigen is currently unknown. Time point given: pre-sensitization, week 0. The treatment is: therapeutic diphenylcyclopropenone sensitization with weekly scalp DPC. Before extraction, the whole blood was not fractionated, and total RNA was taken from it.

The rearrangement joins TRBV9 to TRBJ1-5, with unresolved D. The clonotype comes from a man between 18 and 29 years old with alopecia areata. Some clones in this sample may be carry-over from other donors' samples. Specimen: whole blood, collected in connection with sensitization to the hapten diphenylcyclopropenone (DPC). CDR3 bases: TGTGCCAGCAGCGTAGGAGTGCCTCTTAAGGGAACCAGCAATCAGCCCCAGCATTTT. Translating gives CASSVGVPLKGTSNQPQHF.